These 32 T cell receptor beta chains came from one sample sequenced in a study of technical replicates of blood from a few donors. The table came from immunoSEQ multiplex PCR; TCRdb's copy has only in-frame clones and leaves some out. The sample contains approximately 50,000 clones, 90% to 95% of which appear only once. Sequencing was performed on T cells isolated from PBMCs. The receptors derive from a human donor in good health.

This clone was seen just once. This rearrangement joins TRBV6-6 to TRBJ2-7; 8 bases align to TRBD2. This CDR3 has 15 residues. V gave up 6 bases and J gave up 2 bases; unmatched junction bases: 9. The germline gives CDR1 MNHNY, CDR2 SVGAGI (reference sequence). The CDR3 coding sequence is TGTGCCAGCAGCCCCAGGGGACTAGACCCCTACGAGCAGTACTTC. Protein sequence: CASSPRGLDPYEQYF.

The CDR3 reads CSVEVRTGLGGEKLFF. In DNA, the CDR3 is TGCAGCGTTGAAGTTCGGACAGGGCTCGGGGGGGAAAAACTGTTTTTT. V is TRBV29-1 and J is TRBJ1-4; 8 bases map to TRBD1. The CDR3 sequence is 16 residues long. After removal of 1 base from V and 8 bases from J, the junction contained 12 bases not matched to a gene. Germline V gives CDR1 SQVTM, CDR2 ANQGSEA.

The chain couples TRBV11-2 to TRBJ2-7; no reliable D call. Germline V gene sequence: CDR1 SGHAT, CDR2 FQNNGV. V was trimmed by 4 bases and J by 5 bases, leaving 15 bases between them. The CDR3 is 14 residues long. Here the CDR3 reads CASSSVRRGNEQYF. The DNA of the CDR3 is TGTGCCAGCAGCTCTGTCCGGCGAGGCAACGAGCAGTACTTC.

This rearrangement joins TRBV11-3 to TRBJ1-2; D remains unclear. The CDR3 is made up of 14 amino acids. V lost 5 bases and J lost 0, with 10 bases in between. Germline V gene sequence: CDR1 SGHNT, CDR2 YENEEA. The CDR3 loop reads CASSPTAANYGYTF. CDR3 nucleotides: TGTGCCAGCAGCCCAACAGCTGCTAACTATGGCTACACCTTC.

The rearrangement uses TRBV29-1 and TRBJ2-1; 11 bases agree with TRBD2. V was clipped by 7 bases and J by 9 bases; unmatched bases: 8. The CDR3 loop spans 13 amino acids. CDR1 and CDR2 (germline): SQVTM, ANQGSEA. CDR3 in DNA: TGCAGCGGATTACTAGCGGGAGCAGCTGAGCAGTTCTTC. Translating it yields CSGLLAGAAEQFF.

The CDR3 here is CASRGQMEGGYTF. The DNA for the CDR3 is TGTGCCAGCAGAGGGCAGATGGAGGGAGGCTACACCTTC. The rearrangement joins TRBV6-5 to TRBJ1-2; D call uncertain. This CDR3 is 13 amino acids long. V shed 6 bases and J shed 8 bases, with 16 bases lying between them. Germline V gene data show CDR1 as MNHEY and CDR2 as SVGAGI.

The J gene is TRBJ2-1, the V gene TRBV7-9, with D maybe TRBD1 (6 bases). Germline assignment: CDR1 SEHNR and CDR2 FQNEAQ (reference sequence). The V and J ends lost 1 base and 0 bases respectively, with 16 bases between them. The CDR3 is 18 residues long. This CDR3 reads CASSLGVKQGSSYNEQFF. CDR3 nucleotide sequence: TGTGCCAGCAGCTTAGGGGTTAAGCAGGGGAGCTCCTACAATGAGCAGTTCTTC.

This chain uses TRBV28 with TRBJ2-7, with TRBD1 identical over 12 bases. V shed 6 bases and J 0 bases; nucleotides not matched to a gene: 12. The length of the CDR3 is 18 residues. The germline gives CDR1 MDHEN, CDR2 SYDVKM. This CDR3 is CASSPGTGGSSPSYEQYF. The CDR3 nucleotides read TGTGCCAGCAGCCCGGGGACAGGGGGCTCGTCTCCCTCCTACGAGCAGTACTTC.

The genes are TRBV5-1 and TRBJ1-1; the match to TRBD1 covers 7 bases. The CDR3 loop spans 16 amino acids. The germline V gene has CDR1 SGHRS and CDR2 YFSETQ. Unmatched junction bases numbered 5, after V lost 0 bases and J lost 0 bases. As DNA, the CDR3 is TGCGCCAGCAGCTTGGAGGGGGCTGGGATGAACACTGAAGCTTTCTTT. It is translated as CASSLEGAGMNTEAFF.

The V gene is TRBV11-3, the J gene TRBJ2-1; D unclear. Per germline, CDR1 SGHNT and CDR2 YENEEA. V was cut by 7 bases and J by 8 bases, with 18 bases left in between. This CDR3 spans 14 amino acids. The CDR3 sequence is CASKSRTPPYEQFF. The CDR3 nucleotides read TGTGCCAGCAAAAGCCGAACCCCACCGTATGAGCAGTTCTTC.

The V gene is TRBV28, the J gene TRBJ2-2; the match to TRBD2 covers 8 bases. The CDR3 is 15 residues long. CDR1 is MDHEN, CDR2 SYDVKM, per germline. The junction had 5 bases not matched to a gene; V was cut back by 3 bases and J by 5 bases. As DNA, the CDR3 is TGTGCCAGCAGTTTTCCGGGAGGGCCGACCGGGGAGCTGTTTTTT. This translates into CASSFPGGPTGELFF.

V is TRBV6-5 and J is TRBJ2-1; 13 nucleotides align to TRBD2. From germline, CDR1 is MNHEY and CDR2 SVGAGI. J gave up 9 bases and V 2 bases, and 7 bases lay outside the gene matches. The CDR3 is 16 amino acids. CDR3 nucleotide sequence: TGTGCCAGCAGTTACCTACTAGCGGGGGGGCCCACTGAGCAGTTCTTC. Protein product: CASSYLLAGGPTEQFF.

This chain joins TRBV7-9 and TRBJ2-3, with 9 bases identical to TRBD1. CDR3 length equals 16 residues. V gave up 5 bases and J gave up 4 bases; unmatched junction bases: 10. The V gene's germline CDR1 is SEHNR and CDR2 FQNEAQ (reference sequence). In DNA, the CDR3 is TGTGCCAGCAGCATAGGACAGGGGTTGGTCGCAGATACGCAGTATTTT. Its protein product is CASSIGQGLVADTQYF.

The rearrangement uses TRBV5-1 and TRBJ2-7, with 11 nucleotides matching TRBD2. Germline-derived CDR1 and CDR2 are SGHRS and YFSETQ. The length of the CDR3 is 17 residues. V shed 5 bases and J 1 base; nucleotides not matched to a gene: 11. This CDR3 is CASSLQPSGGSSYEQYF. The DNA of the CDR3 is TGCGCCAGCAGTTTACAACCTAGCGGGGGGTCTTCCTACGAGCAGTACTTC.

The chain links TRBV5-1 to TRBJ2-7, with 9 bases identical to TRBD1. The germline CDR1 and CDR2 sequences are SGHRS and YFSETQ. J lost 7 bases, V lost 1 base, and 9 bases had no gene match. The CDR3 sequence is 15 residues long. The CDR3 region is CASSLMLQGAREQYF. The CDR3 DNA reads as TGCGCCAGCAGCTTGATGCTACAGGGGGCGCGGGAGCAGTACTTC.

This chain uses TRBV10-1 with TRBJ2-7, with a weak D call TRBD1 (7 bases). Germline-derived CDR1 and CDR2 are WNHNN and SYGVQD (reference sequence). Trimming stripped 2 bases from V and 2 bases from J, with 13 bases between. The CDR3 has 15 residues. This CDR3 is CASSEGGGQTYEQYF. The DNA for the CDR3 is TGCGCCAGCAGTGAGGGAGGGGGACAGACCTACGAGCAGTACTTC.

V usage is TRBV5-4 and J usage is TRBJ1-2; no firm D call. Trimming cost V 4 bases and J 8 bases, with 12 bases left between them. CDR1 and CDR2 from the germline V gene are SGHNT and YYREEE (reference sequence). The CDR3 extends over 12 amino acids. CDR3 coding DNA: TGTGCCAGCAGCGACTATACGGGCGGCTACACCTTC. Its translation is CASSDYTGGYTF.

In DNA form, the CDR3 reads TGTGCCAGCAGCTCCGAGCTTGACAGAAATGGAAACACCATATATTTT. Protein product: CASSSELDRNGNTIYF. The chain joins TRBV13 to TRBJ1-3; D might be TRBD1 (5 bases). V lost 4 bases, J lost 3 bases, and 16 bases lay in between. The CDR3 loop spans 16 amino acids. Germline loops: CDR1 PRHDT, CDR2 FYEKMQ (reference sequence).

V usage is TRBV9 and J usage is TRBJ2-5; 7 bases map to TRBD2. This CDR3 spans 17 amino acids. The junction had 9 bases not matched to a gene; V was cut back by 0 bases and J by 1 base. Germline V CDR1 and CDR2: SGDLS, YYNGEE. The CDR3 protein is CASSVGTGGFRQETQYF. The CDR3, as DNA: TGTGCCAGCAGCGTAGGAACGGGAGGTTTCCGCCAAGAGACCCAGTACTTC. Full variable domain (rest looked up from reference TRBV9 and TRBJ2-5): DSGVTQTPKHLITATGQRVTLRCSPRSGDLSVYWYQQSLDQGLQFLIQYYNGEERAKGNILERFSAQQFPDLHSELNLSSLELGDSALYFCASSVGTGGFRQETQYFGPGTRLLVL.

CDR3: CASSYSRGPDQPQHF. CDR3 in DNA: TGTGCCAGCAGTTACTCGCGGGGGCCGGATCAGCCCCAGCATTTT. This rearrangement joins TRBV6-5 to TRBJ1-5, with a weak D call TRBD1 (6 bases). Looked up from germline, CDR1 is MNHEY and CDR2 is SVGAGI. With 0 bases removed from V and 5 bases from J, the gap between germline ends came to 11 bases. The CDR3 sequence is 15 residues long.

The chain employs TRBV5-6 and TRBJ1-4; 9 positions agree with TRBD1. V shed 4 bases and J 6 bases; nucleotides not matched to a gene: 10. The CDR3 runs 16 residues. Germline V gene data show CDR1 as SGHDT and CDR2 as YYEEEE. Here the CDR3 DNA reads TGTGCCAGCAGCGCCTCTCCCGGGACAGGGCATGAAAAACTGTTTTTT. Its protein is CASSASPGTGHEKLFF.

CDR3 nucleotide sequence: TGTGCCAGCAGCGCCGGGACAGAGCAGTTCTTC. Amino acids: CASSAGTEQFF. The chain uses TRBV7-2 and TRBJ2-1, with TRBD1 as a possible D gene (6 bases). CDR3 length: 11 residues. Trimming pared 5 bases from V and 10 bases from J, leaving 9 bases between. Germline lookup yields CDR1 SGHTA and CDR2 FQGNSA.

As DNA, the CDR3 is TGTGCCAGCAGTTTTGGGTACGGGACTAGCGAACCCTACGAGCAGTACTTC. Protein sequence: CASSFGYGTSEPYEQYF. The chain carries TRBV28 and TRBJ2-7; 10 nucleotides line up with TRBD2. V dropped 3 bases and J dropped 2; count of bases not matched to a gene: 10. The germline gives CDR1 MDHEN, CDR2 SYDVKM. This CDR3 region has 17 residues.

The chain carries TRBV6-6 and TRBJ1-5, with 7 nucleotides matching TRBD1. The CDR3 has 14 residues. In germline, CDR1 is MNHNY, CDR2 SVGAGI (reference sequence). Germline trimming cut 6 bases from V and 4 bases from J; bases unmatched to any gene: 6. The CDR3 DNA sequence: TGTGCCAGCAGCGCGCCGGGACAGAATCAGCCCCAGCATTTT. This codes for CASSAPGQNQPQHF.

V is TRBV6-5 and J is TRBJ1-3, with TRBD1 identical over 8 bases. With 6 bases clipped from V and 4 bases from J, the junction kept 5 bases outside the gene matches. This CDR3 spans 14 amino acids. CDR1 MNHEY and CDR2 SVGAGI come from the germline V gene. CDR3 in amino acids: CASRKTGDGNTIYF. CDR3 sequence (DNA): TGTGCCAGCAGGAAGACAGGGGACGGAAACACCATATATTTT.

This sequence joins TRBV7-9 and TRBJ1-5, with D perhaps matching TRBD1 (5 bases). The CDR3 has 15 amino acids. Trimming removed 0 bases at V and 4 bases at J, with 10 bases between. In germline, CDR1 is SEHNR, CDR2 FQNEAQ (reference sequence). The CDR3: CASSLAGGVNQPQHF. In DNA, the CDR3 is TGTGCCAGCAGCTTAGCGGGGGGTGTGAATCAGCCCCAGCATTTT. Based on the CDR3 plus reference TRBV7-9 and TRBJ1-5, the full variable domain is DTGVSQNPRHKITKRGQNVTFRCDPISEHNRLYWYRQTLGQGPEFLTYFQNEAQLEKSRLLSDRFSAERPKGSFSTLEIQRTEQGDSAMYLCASSLAGGVNQPQHFGDGTRLSIL.

The chain couples TRBV5-1 to TRBJ1-2; 9 bases align to TRBD1. The CDR3 is made up of 13 amino acids. Germline V CDR1 and CDR2: SGHRS, YFSETQ. The ends lost 4 bases at V and 5 bases at J; junction bases unmatched: 3. CDR3 amino acids: CASSPGTGYGYTF. DNA for the CDR3: TGCGCCAGCAGCCCTGGGACAGGGTATGGCTACACCTTC.

This clone was counted a few times. This chain uses TRBV18 with TRBJ1-2, with D possibly matching TRBD1 (6 bases). There are 12 residues in the CDR3. Trimming pared 3 bases from V and 7 bases from J, leaving 9 bases between. The germline CDR1 and CDR2 sequences are KGHSH and LQKENI. The CDR3 sequence is CASSPPGVGYTF. In nucleotides, the CDR3 is TGTGCCAGCTCACCGCCAGGGGTTGGCTACACCTTC.

The genes are TRBV7-3 and TRBJ2-1, with TRBD2 matching over 7 bases. Germline V gene lookup returns CDR1 SGHTA and CDR2 FQGTGA. There are 16 residues in the CDR3. V trimming: 1 base; J trimming: 3 bases; junction bases outside the gene matches: 6. The DNA of the CDR3 is TGTGCCAGCAGCTTAATGAGCGGGACGGGCTACAATGAGCAGTTCTTC. Protein product: CASSLMSGTGYNEQFF.

This chain uses TRBV7-2 with TRBJ2-1, with unresolved D. This CDR3 is built from 16 residues. V was pared by 5 bases and J by 1 base, with 15 bases between. Germline lookup yields CDR1 SGHTA and CDR2 FQGNSA. The CDR3 is CASSPRSPGSYNEQFF. The CDR3 coding sequence is TGTGCCAGCAGCCCTAGATCCCCTGGGTCCTACAATGAGCAGTTCTTC.

V gene TRBV5-4 combines with J gene TRBJ1-2; D may be TRBD1 (6 bases). The CDR3 length is 15 residues. Trimming left V 4 bases short and J 7 bases short, with 20 bases between. Germline V CDR1 and CDR2: SGHNT, YYREEE (reference sequence). This CDR3 reads CASSPQQGREGGYTF. The DNA for the CDR3 is TGTGCCAGCAGCCCGCAACAGGGCAGGGAAGGTGGCTACACCTTC.

This clone occurred once. This rearrangement joins TRBV5-1 to TRBJ2-7; TRBD2 matches at 7 bases. CDR1 and CDR2 (germline): SGHRS, YFSETQ. Trimming cost V 1 base and J 7 bases; bases outside gene matches: 20. The CDR3 runs to 18 residues. The CDR3 coding sequence is TGCGCCAGCAGCTTGAAGATTGGGTCGCGGGAGTTCGGCGGAGAGCAGTACTTC. This codes for CASSLKIGSREFGGEQYF. The entire variable domain, with the rest obtained from reference TRBV5-1 and TRBJ2-7, is as follows: KAGVTQTPRYLIKTRGQQVTLSCSPISGHRSVSWYQQTPGQGLQFLFEYFSETQRNKGNFPGRFSGRQFSNSRSEMNVSTLELGDSALYLCASSLKIGSREFGGEQYFGPGTRLTVT.